Following are 28 T cell receptor beta chains from one sample sequenced in a study of T cell repertoires in cytomegalovirus infection. Their recognized antigens are unknown. MiXCR, run by TCRdb on the reads, gives a single entry per CDR3 protein. This sample has roughly 110,000 distinct CDR3 sequences, with over 25% found just once. The sequencing here drew on CD8+ T cells from cultured PBMCs, taken from culture after CMV antigen stimulation. These receptors all stem from a human donor in good health (CMV status not recorded). Some clones in this sample may be carry-over from other donors' samples.

This clonotype was found a few times. The V and J genes are TRBV7-8 and TRBJ2-7; D unclear. Germline V gives CDR1 SGHVS, CDR2 FQNEAQ. The CDR3 has 15 residues. The germline V and J ends were trimmed by 5 bases and 3 bases, with 17 bases remaining between them. CDR3 residues: CASSGRIWSDYEQYF. The CDR3 coding sequence is TGTGCCAGCAGCGGCAGGATCTGGAGTGACTACGAGCAGTACTTC.

This clonotype was counted a few times. The chain links TRBV12-3 or TRBV12-4 to TRBJ1-1, with 9 bases fitting TRBD1. The CDR3 contains 20 residues. J was trimmed by 3 bases and V by 3 bases; bases with no gene match: 20. CDR3 in DNA: TGTGCCAGCAGTTTTTGGTTTCCGGGGACAGGGCCATTGTCCTACACTGAAGCTTTCTTT. This encodes CASSFWFPGTGPLSYTEAFF.

This clonotype was seen more than once but under ten times. This chain links TRBV4-1 with TRBJ1-1; 9 bases line up with TRBD1. V lost 1 base and J lost 0; bases outside the gene matches: 3. The germline V gene encodes CDR1 MGHRA and CDR2 YSYEKL. The CDR3 runs 16 residues. The CDR3 sequence: CASSQVGQGLNTEAFF. The CDR3 region has the DNA TGCGCCAGCAGCCAAGTCGGACAGGGGTTGAACACTGAAGCTTTCTTT.

The chain employs TRBV6-8 and TRBJ2-5; 7 nucleotides agree with TRBD2. The junction had 3 bases not matched to a gene; V was cut back by 1 base and J by 4 bases. Germline V gene sequence: CDR1 MNHGY, CDR2 SAAAGT. The CDR3 sequence is 14 residues long. The CDR3 loop is CASSYLSGGETQYF. In DNA, the CDR3 is TGTGCCAGCAGTTACTTATCGGGAGGAGAGACCCAGTACTTC.

This clonotype was counted a few times. The chain joins TRBV4-1 to TRBJ2-1; TRBD1 might be the D (6 bases). The CDR3 extends over 15 amino acids. Trimming left V 4 bases short and J 8 bases short, with 18 bases between. Germline lookup yields CDR1 MGHRA and CDR2 YSYEKL. CDR3 sequence (DNA): TGCGCCAGCAGCCCCAACCTACAGGGCGGGCATGAGCAGTTCTTC. The encoded protein is CASSPNLQGGHEQFF.

This clonotype has a count of ten or more. V and J are TRBV28 and TRBJ2-4, with 7 bases lining up with TRBD2. This CDR3 contains 14 residues. The trim removed 2 bases at V and 9 bases at J, leaving 7 bases unmatched. CDR1 is MDHEN, CDR2 SYDVKM, per germline. In nucleotides, the CDR3 is TGTGCCAGCAGTTTAACTAGCGCTGGTATCATTCAGTACTTC. It encodes CASSLTSAGIIQYF.

The V gene is TRBV6-5, the J gene TRBJ2-5; tentative D call: TRBD1 (5 bases). The CDR3 extends over 13 amino acids. CDR1 and CDR2 from the germline V gene are MNHEY and SVGAGI. V was trimmed by 4 bases and J by 3 bases, leaving 9 bases between them. The CDR3 protein is CASSWGLKETQYF. CDR3 coding DNA: TGTGCCAGCAGTTGGGGCTTGAAAGAGACCCAGTACTTC.

This clonotype was seen more than once but under ten times. The chain employs TRBV6-6 and TRBJ1-6; D is undetermined. Looked up from germline, CDR1 is MNHNY and CDR2 is SVGAGI (reference sequence). The CDR3 extends over 17 amino acids. V gave up 5 bases and J gave up 4 bases, with 18 bases separating them. Here the CDR3 DNA reads TGTGCCAGCAGTGTGGTTCGTTCAACGGAATATAATTCACCCCTCCACTTT. It translates to CASSVVRSTEYNSPLHF.

The rearrangement uses TRBV27 and TRBJ1-5, with D uncertain. CDR3 length: 15 residues. Between the trimmed V and J ends, which lost 2 bases and 4 bases, there was a span of 12 bases. Germline CDR1 MNHEY, CDR2 SMNVEV (reference sequence). The CDR3 bases are TGTGCCAGCAGTTTAACGAGAAGTGGAAATCAGCCCCAGCATTTT. This gives the protein CASSLTRSGNQPQHF.

Only a few counts were recorded for this clonotype. The chain carries TRBV7-9 and TRBJ2-5; D is unclear. The V gene's germline CDR1 is SEHNR and CDR2 FQNEAQ (reference sequence). V shed 8 bases and J shed 3 bases, with 16 bases lying between them. The CDR3 runs 14 residues. For the CDR3, the DNA is TGTGCCAGCCAGAGACCTGGGAACGAAGAGACCCAGTACTTC. It codes for CASQRPGNEETQYF.

This clonotype was counted only a few times. This chain connects TRBV4-1 to TRBJ1-2; unclear D gene. V lost 5 bases to trimming and J lost 2 bases, with 15 bases between them. This CDR3 region has 15 residues. The germline V gene has CDR1 MGHRA and CDR2 YSYEKL. CDR3 region: CASSAVLNENYGYTF. The CDR3 DNA reads TGCGCCAGCAGCGCAGTTCTGAATGAGAACTATGGCTACACCTTC.

This clonotype has just a few counts. This chain uses TRBV7-8 with TRBJ1-1; a weak D match, TRBD1 (6 bases). Between the trimmed V and J ends, which lost 5 bases and 4 bases, there was a span of 14 bases. Germline lookup yields CDR1 SGHVS and CDR2 FQNEAQ. CDR3 length: 14 residues. In DNA, the CDR3 is TGTGCCAGCAGCCCAAGTGGGGGCTTCACTGAAGCTTTCTTT. Translated: CASSPSGGFTEAFF.

In this sample, this clonotype turned up a few times. The V gene is TRBV6-5, the J gene TRBJ1-2; D is unresolved. V was shortened by 1 base and J by 2 bases, with 11 bases between the two germline ends. Per germline, CDR1 MNHEY and CDR2 SVGAGI. This CDR3 contains 15 residues. The CDR3 sequence: CASSYYLGSNYGYTF. The CDR3 DNA sequence: TGTGCCAGCAGTTACTATCTGGGGTCCAACTATGGCTACACCTTC.

This clonotype was picked up many times. This chain links TRBV7-2 with TRBJ2-1, with TRBD2 identical over 9 bases. Losses at the gene ends were 3 bases for V and 4 bases for J; bases not matched to a gene: 4. The CDR3 length is 15 residues. Germline V CDR1 and CDR2: SGHTA, FQGNSA. CDR3 protein: CASSFFAGGYNEQFF. CDR3 DNA sequence: TGTGCCAGCAGCTTTTTTGCGGGGGGGTACAATGAGCAGTTCTTC.

The chain carries TRBV5-6 and TRBJ2-7; D uncertain. V lost 0 bases to trimming and J lost 5 bases, with 9 bases between them. The germline V gene encodes CDR1 SGHDT and CDR2 YYEEEE. CDR3 length equals 13 residues. The CDR3 spells CASSLDLPDEQYF. DNA of the CDR3: TGTGCCAGCAGCTTGGACCTCCCCGACGAGCAGTACTTC.

This chain links TRBV7-2 with TRBJ2-1; D tentatively reads TRBD1 or TRBD2 (6 bases each). Trimming stripped 1 base from V and 9 bases from J, with 13 bases between. This CDR3 has 14 residues. Germline lookup yields CDR1 SGHTA and CDR2 FQGNSA. CDR3 in amino acids: CASSLVGGRTEQFF. As DNA, the CDR3 is TGTGCCAGCAGCTTAGTAGGGGGGCGCACTGAGCAGTTCTTC.

The chain links TRBV6-2 or TRBV6-3 to TRBJ1-5, with D perhaps TRBD1 (5 bases). The CDR3 length is 14 residues. Between the trimmed V and J ends, which lost 0 bases and 7 bases, there was a span of 10 bases. Per the germline V gene, CDR1 is MNHEY and CDR2 is SVGEGT. The CDR3 loop is CASSYSGERQPQHF. The DNA of the CDR3 is TGTGCCAGCAGTTACTCGGGGGAACGGCAGCCCCAGCATTTT.

This chain joins TRBV6-6 and TRBJ1-5; TRBD1 matches at 8 bases. Germline CDR1 MNHNY, CDR2 SVGAGI (reference sequence). V lost 5 bases to trimming and J lost 2 bases; unmatched junction nucleotides: 5. This CDR3 comprises 15 residues. The chain's CDR3 is CASSEGTGGNQPQHF. The CDR3 nucleotides read TGTGCCAGCAGTGAGGGGACAGGAGGCAATCAGCCCCAGCATTTT.

J is TRBJ2-7 and V is TRBV6-1, with D hard to call. Per germline, CDR1 MNHNS and CDR2 SASEGT. The CDR3 sequence is 17 residues long. Between the trimmed V and J ends, which lost 3 bases and 2 bases, there was a span of 20 bases. The CDR3 loop reads CASSERTPSLVAYEQYF. Here the CDR3 DNA reads TGTGCCAGCAGTGAGAGGACCCCGTCGTTAGTCGCCTACGAGCAGTACTTC.

This chain connects TRBV4-1 to TRBJ2-3; D is perhaps TRBD2 (6 bases). The V gene lost 4 bases and the J gene lost 0 bases, with 14 bases spanning the gap. There are 16 residues in the CDR3. Germline V gives CDR1 MGHRA, CDR2 YSYEKL. The CDR3 spells CASSLGPRGSTDTQYF. The CDR3 DNA follows: TGCGCCAGCAGCCTAGGACCCCGGGGGAGCACAGATACGCAGTATTTT.

This chain links TRBV27 with TRBJ1-1; tentative D call: TRBD1 (5 bases). CDR1 is MNHEY, CDR2 SMNVEV, per germline (reference sequence). This CDR3 has 14 amino acids. Trimming pared 5 bases from V and 10 bases from J, leaving 20 bases between. This chain's CDR3 is CASSPLGEILAAFF. As DNA, the CDR3 is TGTGCCAGCAGTCCACTGGGGGAAATCCTGGCAGCTTTCTTT.

This chain connects TRBV2 to TRBJ2-7, with TRBD2 as a possible D gene (5 bases). V lost 6 bases and J lost 5, with 20 bases in between. The CDR3 extends over 15 amino acids. Looked up from germline, CDR1 is SNHLY and CDR2 is FYNNEI. CDR3 region: CASRRGVELLNEQYF. The CDR3 DNA is TGTGCCAGCAGACGGGGAGTTGAGCTTCTAAACGAGCAGTACTTC.

The chain couples TRBV7-9 to TRBJ2-1; D perhaps matches TRBD2 (6 bases). This CDR3 is 13 amino acids long. Trimming shortened V by 4 bases and J by 7 bases, and 11 bases separated the two germline ends. From germline, CDR1 is SEHNR and CDR2 FQNEAQ (reference sequence). The CDR3: CASSSGTPNEQFF. The DNA for the CDR3 is TGTGCCAGCAGCTCCGGGACTCCGAATGAGCAGTTCTTC.

As concerns this clonotype: The junction and the germline gene differ at one end; a read error may be behind it. This rearrangement joins TRBV12-3 or TRBV12-4 to TRBJ1-1, with TRBD1 as a possible D gene (6 bases). The CDR3 consists of 14 residues. Written as DNA, the CDR3 is TGTGCCAGCAGCTTGGGACACACGAACACTGAAGATTTCTTT. This encodes CASSLGHTNTEDFF.

V and J are TRBV2 and TRBJ1-1, with D possibly matching TRBD1 (6 bases). This CDR3 has 14 residues. Trimming cost V 7 bases and J 2 bases, with 14 bases left between them. Germline V CDR1 and CDR2: SNHLY, FYNNEI. CDR3 in DNA: TGTGCCAGCACCGAGAGGGGGGGAAACACTGAAGCTTTCTTT. This encodes CASTERGGNTEAFF.

This clonotype was picked up many times. The J gene is TRBJ1-1, the V gene TRBV7-6; TRBD1 matches 9 bases. The CDR3 sequence is 14 residues long. The germline CDR1 and CDR2 sequences are SGHVS and FNYEAQ. V was clipped by 3 bases and J by 5 bases; unmatched bases: 4. The CDR3 nucleotides are TGTGCCAGCAGCTTCCCCGACAGGGGGACTGAAGCTTTCTTT. This codes for CASSFPDRGTEAFF. The whole variable domain, remainder taken from reference TRBV7-6 and TRBJ1-1, is GAGVSQSPRYKVTKRGQDVALRCDPISGHVSLYWYRQALGQGPEFLTYFNYEAQQDKSGLPNDRFSAERPEGSISTLTIQRTEQRDSAMYRCASSFPDRGTEAFFGQGTRLTVV.

This clonotype was seen only a few times. The chain combines TRBV20-1 with TRBJ1-1; possible D gene TRBD1, 5 bases. Germline V gene sequence: CDR1 DFQATT, CDR2 SNEGSKA (reference sequence). This CDR3 contains 15 residues. The V end lost 2 bases, the J end lost 3 bases, and 16 bases lay between the germline ends. The CDR3 DNA reads TGCAGTGCTAGATCAGGGTCCGGGGGGGACACTGAAGCTTTCTTT. It specifies CSARSGSGGDTEAFF.

The chain couples TRBV15 to TRBJ2-1, with a possible D match to TRBD2 (6 bases). The V gene's germline CDR1 is LNHNV and CDR2 YYDKDF (reference sequence). Trimming shortened V by 3 bases and J by 10 bases, and 13 bases separated the two germline ends. The CDR3 runs 13 residues. The DNA of the CDR3 is TGTGCCACCAGCAGGGTGGAGGGATTAGAGCAGTTCTTC. Translated, it gives CATSRVEGLEQFF.